The 11 T cell receptor beta chains reported below all come from one sample, sequenced in a study of T cells in Graves' hyperthyroidism and ophthalmopathy. RNA transcripts provided the source from which TCR beta CDR3 regions were amplified. Researchers ran a first-round RT-PCR on the TCR CDR3 using the HTBI primer set. TCRdb called the multiplex PCR reads again in MiXCR, with one record for every CDR3 protein. The sample lists a few hundred thousand distinct CDR3 sequences, approximately 20% seen once, with just under 45% in the top ten. Sequenced sample: blood. These receptors originate from a man aged 35 to 55 with Graves' hyperthyroidism.

This clonotype was detected ten times or more. This rearrangement joins TRBV2 to TRBJ2-3, with D unresolved. CDR1 is SNHLY and CDR2 is FYNNEI in the germline V gene. V was cut by 2 bases and J by 0 bases, with 6 bases left in between. This CDR3 is built from 14 residues. CDR3 loop: CASSELDSTDTQYF. The CDR3 nucleotides are TGTGCCAGCAGTGAATTGGACAGCACAGATACGCAGTATTTT.

The rearrangement uses TRBV4-3 and TRBJ2-7, with unresolved D. The V end lost 0 bases, the J end lost 7 bases, and 16 bases lay between the germline ends. The CDR3 length is 15 residues. CDR1 LGHNA and CDR2 YSLEER come from the germline V gene. DNA of the CDR3: TGCGCCAGCAGCCAAGATCGGGCGATCACTGGGGAGCAGTACTTC. Residues: CASSQDRAITGEQYF.

V is TRBV15 and J is TRBJ2-7; TRBD1 agrees at 11 bases. The CDR3 contains 16 residues. The V and J ends lost 0 bases and 3 bases, in that order; junction bases with no gene match: 4. The germline CDR1 and CDR2 sequences are LNHNV and YYDKDF (reference sequence). CDR3 nucleotide sequence: TGTGCCACCAGCAGAGACACGGGACAGGGGGACTACGAGCAGTACTTC. Translation: CATSRDTGQGDYEQYF.

This chain connects TRBV4-3 to TRBJ2-1, with no clear D. Germline V gene sequence: CDR1 LGHNA, CDR2 YSLEER. V lost 0 bases to trimming and J lost 5 bases, with 11 bases between them. The CDR3 consists of 15 residues. CDR3 sequence: CASSQDVSRHNEQFF. Written as DNA, the CDR3 is TGCGCCAGCAGCCAAGATGTAAGTAGACACAATGAGCAGTTCTTC.

The table lists this clonotype with many counts. V usage is TRBV3-1 and J usage is TRBJ2-6, with D perhaps TRBD1 (5 bases). The V end lost 2 bases, the J end lost 3 bases, and 17 bases lay between the germline ends. CDR1 is LGHDT, CDR2 YNNKEL, per germline (reference sequence). The CDR3 has 18 residues. The CDR3 loop is CASSQPSGAGVGANVLTF. The DNA of the CDR3 is TGTGCCAGCAGCCAACCTTCTGGGGCAGGAGTTGGGGCCAACGTCCTGACTTTC.

The chain couples TRBV7-9 to TRBJ1-2; D is unclear. From germline, CDR1 is SEHNR and CDR2 FQNEAQ (reference sequence). V lost 2 bases and J lost 4, with 11 bases in between. CDR3 size: 14 residues. The CDR3 loop reads CASSLLTTTYGYTF. The DNA of the CDR3 is TGTGCCAGCAGCTTATTAACGACTACCTATGGCTACACCTTC. Variable domain in full (rest from reference TRBV7-9 and TRBJ1-2): DTGVSQNPRHKITKRGQNVTFRCDPISEHNRLYWYRQTLGQGPEFLTYFQNEAQLEKSRLLSDRFSAERPKGSFSTLEIQRTEQGDSAMYLCASSLLTTTYGYTFGSGTRLTVV.

This clonotype has at least ten counts. The rearrangement joins TRBV3-1 to TRBJ2-7; TRBD1 aligns across 7 bases. From germline, CDR1 is LGHDT and CDR2 YNNKEL (reference sequence). The CDR3 has 15 residues. The junction had 7 bases not matched to a gene; V was cut back by 3 bases and J by 2 bases. CDR3 sequence: CASSQHADRAYEQYF. The CDR3 DNA reads as TGTGCCAGCAGCCAGCATGCAGACAGGGCCTACGAGCAGTACTTC.

The gene calls are TRBV13 and TRBJ2-1, with no clear D. Germline values: CDR1 PRHDT, CDR2 FYEKMQ (reference sequence). The CDR3 contains 14 residues. V lost 5 bases, J lost 3 bases, and 11 bases lay in between. In nucleotides, the CDR3 is TGTGCCAGCAGCCTCCGAGGATTCTACAATGAGCAGTTCTTC. This translates into CASSLRGFYNEQFF.

This clonotype was detected many times. The V gene is TRBV5-1, the J gene TRBJ2-3, with D tentatively TRBD2 (5 bases). Germline CDR1 and CDR2: SGHRS and YFSETQ. The CDR3 consists of 15 residues. V was cut by 2 bases and J by 5 bases, with 15 bases left in between. The CDR3 nucleotides read TGCGCCAGCAGCTTACGGGATTTCCAGCGAGATACGCAGTATTTT. Translating gives CASSLRDFQRDTQYF.

This clonotype occurred a few times. This sequence joins TRBV20-1 and TRBJ2-5; D may be TRBD2 (7 bases). The ends were cut back, 6 bases at V and 4 bases at J, with 15 bases in the middle. CDR1 and CDR2 (germline): DFQATT, SNEGSKA (reference sequence). The length of the CDR3 is 13 residues. In DNA, the CDR3 is TGCAGTGCCGGGGGGCAGGGTGGAGAGACCCAGTACTTC. This translates into CSAGGQGGETQYF.

The chain links TRBV6-1 to TRBJ2-3; TRBD2 matches 7 bases. Germline V gene data show CDR1 as MNHNS and CDR2 as SASEGT. With 10 bases clipped from V and 5 bases from J, the junction kept 12 bases outside the gene matches. This CDR3 contains 14 residues. For the CDR3, the DNA is TGTGCCACCTCAAAAGCGGGGATTGTAGATACGCAGTATTTT. Protein: CATSKAGIVDTQYF.